The present entry profiles one TCR beta chain with its context. This sample stems from a study of shared clonotypes between healthy human individuals. In the authors' methods: In the immunoSEQ data, sequences were junction-only and lacked quality scores, so filtering differed. Produced via immunoSEQ multiplex PCR; TCRdb's table is partial and in-frame only. V and J calls plus clone size are reproduced from that table; the DNA served to infer D and trimming. The sample records around 940,000 clones, around 80% being singletons. Each donor was a Caucasian adult residing in Nashville, Tennessee. The junction had 7 bases not matched to a gene; V was cut back by 7 bases and J by 3 bases. The germline CDR1 and CDR2 sequences are ENHRY and SYGVKD. The CDR3 extends over 17 amino acids.

This chain connects TRBV10-3 to TRBJ2-3; 16 bases match TRBD2. The receptor comes from a man aged 18 to 30 in good health. The specimen sequenced was memory CD4+ T cells sorted from blood. Stated subset: CD45RA-negative fraction. Written as DNA, the CDR3 is TGTGCCATCAACGGAGTGGGACTAGCGGGGGGGACAGATACGCAGTATTTT. It encodes CAINGVGLAGGTDTQYF.